This T cell receptor beta chain was identified in a study of blood T cells in healthy people across ages. Next came a second PCR, run for about 6 to 12 cycles, which used a sample-barcoded 5' primer along with a J-beta primer mix. Every cDNA molecule bore a tag from a template-switch adaptor containing 12 random nucleotides. TCRdb fed the 5' RACE reads into MiXCR, producing one record per CDR3 protein. This sample yields about 1.4 million distinct CDR3 sequences, of which approximately 63% are seen a single time; over 6.5% belongs to the top ten. The germline CDR1 and CDR2 sequences are SGHRS and YFSETQ. The V gene end was trimmed by 4 bases and the J gene end by 6 bases; junction bases not matched to a gene: 8. The CDR3 consists of 15 residues.

Sequencing used blood. The chain has TRBV5-1 and TRBJ2-1; TRBD2 agrees at 9 bases. This sequence was found in a man between 18 and 35 years old in good health. In DNA, the CDR3 is TGCGCCAGCAGCGGCGGGACTAGCAGATTCAATGAGCAGTTCTTC. Its protein product is CASSGGTSRFNEQFF.